A selection of T cell receptor beta chains follows, all from one sample in a study of early T cells in non-severe SARS-CoV-2 infection. TCRdb fed the 5' RACE reads into MiXCR, producing one record per CDR3 protein. This sample carries over 75,000 distinct CDR3 sequences, 14% to 15% of them seen once, and the ten largest clones take around 6%. Sequencing was performed on whole blood. Source of these receptors: an adult who was a healthcare worker with PCR-confirmed SARS-CoV-2 infection or an uninfected control (not recorded which). Each CDR3 is given with its conserved first and last residue. The order of the fields is V gene, clone size, D gene, J gene, CDR3 length, CDR3 protein, CDR3 DNA. A D gene is named only where the DNA matches it firmly. A row's size may be missing; if present it is once, few, many or a size class.

TRBV12-3/TRBV12-4	.	.	TRBJ2-7	13	CASSLRQAYEQYF	TGTGCCAGCAGTTTACGCCAGGCCTACGAGCAGTACTTC
TRBV10-1	.	.	TRBJ2-2	13	CASSVTSTGELFF	TGCGCCAGCAGTGTTACTTCCACCGGGGAGCTGTTTTTT
TRBV28	.	.	TRBJ2-5	14	CAIKGAGEFETQYF	TGTGCCATCAAGGGGGCGGGAGAATTTGAGACCCAGTACTTC
TRBV3-1	few	.	TRBJ2-2	15	CASSQGTSRAGELFF	TGTGCCAGCAGCCAAGGAACGTCTCGCGCCGGGGAGCTGTTTTTT
TRBV11-2	few	.	TRBJ2-1	12	CASSLMGREQFF	TGTGCCAGCTCCCTTATGGGACGTGAGCAGTTCTTT
TRBV2	few	TRBD2	TRBJ2-2	15	CASSGTSGKTGELFF	TGTGCCAGCAGTGGCACTAGCGGGAAGACCGGGGAGCTGTTTTTT
TRBV7-8	many	TRBD1	TRBJ1-6	15	CASSQQGAANSPLHF	TGTGCCAGCAGTCAACAGGGGGCGGCTAATTCACCCCTCCACTTT
TRBV6-2/TRBV6-3	.	TRBD1	TRBJ1-1	15	CASSRLSDRDTEAFF	TGTGCCAGCAGCCGCTTATCTGACAGGGACACTGAAGCTTTCTTT
TRBV7-8	.	.	TRBJ2-5	13	CASSWGTQETQYF	TGTGCCAGCAGCTGGGGCACCCAAGAGACCCAGTACTTC
TRBV10-2	few	.	TRBJ2-1	13	CASSESIRNEQFF	TGCGCCAGCAGTGAGTCGATAAGGAATGAGCAGTTCTTC
TRBV5-1	few	.	TRBJ1-6	15	CASSLEDPYNSPLHF	TGCGCCAGCAGCTTGGAGGACCCCTATAATTCACCCCTCCACTTT
TRBV20-1	.	TRBD1	TRBJ1-5	16	CSASPAEGGGSGPQHF	TGCAGTGCTAGTCCCGCCGAAGGGGGCGGCTCCGGGCCCCAGCATTTT
TRBV6-1	many	.	TRBJ1-6	13	CASSEGTNSPLHF	TGTGCCAGCAGTGAAGGCACTAATTCACCCCTCCACTTT
TRBV12-3/TRBV12-4	.	.	TRBJ2-2	14	CASSFWGGTGELFF	TGTGCCAGCAGTTTTTGGGGCGGCACCGGGGAGCTGTTTTTT
TRBV28	.	.	TRBJ2-7	13	CASSLGWPGEQYF	TGTGCCAGCAGTTTAGGCTGGCCGGGCGAGCAGTACTTC
TRBV20-1	.	.	TRBJ1-3	10	CSARAGAIYF	TGCAGTGCTAGAGCTGGGGCCATATATTTT
TRBV7-2	.	.	TRBJ2-4	15	CASSLVEEPKNIQYF	TGTGCCAGCAGCTTAGTTGAGGAACCCAAAAACATTCAGTACTTC
TRBV6-5	many	TRBD2	TRBJ2-1	15	CASRPLAGADNEQFF	TGTGCCAGCAGACCACTAGCGGGAGCCGACAATGAGCAGTTCTTC
TRBV7-9	many	TRBD2	TRBJ2-2	10	CSGGTGELFF	TGCTCGGGAGGGACCGGGGAGCTGTTTTTT
TRBV5-1	.	TRBD2	TRBJ2-1	16	CASSLDRSSGRGEQFF	TGCGCCAGCAGCTTGGATCGGTCTAGCGGGAGAGGTGAGCAGTTCTTC
TRBV3-1	.	.	TRBJ2-1	15	CASSQGVADYNEQFF	TGTGCCAGCAGCCAAGGGGTAGCGGACTACAATGAGCAGTTCTTC
TRBV12-3/TRBV12-4	few	.	TRBJ1-3	14	CASRSDSKGNTIYF	TGTGCCAGCAGGTCGGACTCGAAGGGAAACACCATATATTTT
TRBV28	.	.	TRBJ1-2	14	CASSSAGAAYGYTF	TGTGCCAGCAGTTCCGCCGGGGCGGCTTATGGCTACACCTTC
TRBV5-1	.	.	TRBJ2-1	14	CASSGSIPYNEQFF	TGCGCCAGCAGCGGGAGTATCCCCTACAATGAGCAGTTCTTC
TRBV3-1	few	.	TRBJ2-3	12	CASSQVSDTQYF	TGTGCCAGCAGCCAAGTTAGCGATACGCAGTATTTT
TRBV2	few	.	TRBJ2-1	15	CASSFLFGELDEQFF	TGTGCCAGCAGTTTTTTGTTCGGTGAGCTGGACGAGCAGTTCTTC
TRBV27	many	TRBD1	TRBJ2-5	14	CASSVDRGYETQYF	TGTGCCAGCAGCGTCGACAGGGGATACGAGACCCAGTACTTC
TRBV5-6	.	.	TRBJ2-1	12	CASSLYDNEQFF	TGTGCCAGCAGCTTGTACGACAATGAGCAGTTCTTC